Following are 2 T cell receptor beta chains from one sample sequenced in a study of shared clonotypes between healthy human individuals. The repertoire was sequenced with immunoSEQ multiplex PCR; TCRdb's copy has only in-frame clones and lacks some. The table lists over a million clones, around 97% of them singletons. The sample taken for sequencing was naive CD4+ T cells sorted from blood. Subset defined: CD45RA+ positively selected. The receptors here all came from a man younger than 40 in good health.

The chain employs TRBV29-1 and TRBJ1-2; D possibly corresponds to TRBD1 (5 bases). Per the germline V gene, CDR1 is SQVTM and CDR2 is ANQGSEA. The CDR3 covers 13 residues. V dropped 3 bases and J dropped 2 bases, with 10 bases sitting between them. Here the CDR3 reads CSVDRDGNYGYTF. CDR3 DNA sequence: TGCAGCGTTGACAGGGACGGAAACTATGGCTACACCTTC.

J is TRBJ1-2 and V is TRBV10-3, with TRBD1 as a possible D gene (6 bases). CDR1 is ENHRY, CDR2 SYGVKD, per germline. The CDR3 has 14 residues. V was cut by 8 bases and J by 2 bases, with 15 bases left in between. CDR3 nucleotide sequence: TGTGCCATCTCTCCAGGGGAGAAAAACTATGGCTACACCTTC. It yields the protein CAISPGEKNYGYTF.